A single sample is the source of the 27 T cell receptor beta chains below, sequenced in a study of tumor-infiltrating lymphocytes in primary liver carcinoma. TCR beta cDNA was reverse-transcribed from approximately 0.45 ug of total RNA. The reaction used a constant-region primer and ProtoScript II reverse transcriptase. Sequencing libraries for TCR beta derived from three nested multiplex PCR rounds that used slightly modified ARM-PCR. PCR rounds one and two used TRBV1-TRBV30 forward primers with a C-beta reverse primer for approximately 10 cycles each. TCRdb reprocessed the multiplex PCR reads with MiXCR, giving one entry per CDR3 protein. The sample shows approximately 190,000 distinct CDR3 sequences, around 81% of them seen only once. Without any cell sorting, roughly 20-32 mg of bulk tissue yielded co-extracted RNA and DNA. The specimen sequenced was tumor tissue from primary liver carcinoma. The receptors stem from a man aged 35-49 years with primary liver carcinoma and hepatitis B virus infection.

This clonotype was seen a few times. The rearrangement uses TRBV20-1 and TRBJ1-1; TRBD1 matches 8 bases. The CDR3 covers 13 residues. Germline CDR1 DFQATT, CDR2 SNEGSKA (reference sequence). V was pared by 0 bases and J by 3 bases, with 0 bases of the junction left unmatched. The CDR3 DNA reads TGCAGTGCTAGAGACAGGGGGCACACTGAAGCTTTCTTT. Its translation: CSARDRGHTEAFF.

As to this clonotype: A read error may produce the germline difference seen at one junction end. CDR3 sequence reads: CSDARDFTRVQLF. The CDR3 nucleotides are TGCAGCGACGCCCGGGACTTCACGAGGGTGCAGTTATTC. The genes are TRBV29-1 and TRBJ2-1; tentative D call: TRBD2 (6 bases). This CDR3 contains 13 residues. Germline V gene lookup returns CDR1 SQVTM and CDR2 ANQGSEA.

Notes on this clonotype: Without the conserved terminal phenylalanine or tryptophan, this CDR3 likely stems from a read error. It is unclear where the CDR3 begins or ends on the DNA, so no DNA is shown, and the CDR3 is as TCRdb lists it. The V gene is TRBV11-1, the J gene TRBJ2-3; TRBD1, as called in the table, went unchecked against the DNA. The CDR3 sequence runs 19 residues, both termini included. Germline V gene lookup returns CDR1 SGHAT and CDR2 FQDESV (reference sequence). The CDR3 reads CASSSGGSSVGARTDTHYY.

A word on this clonotype: A read error may explain this, as a much larger clone is one base away. The genes are TRBV11-2 and TRBJ2-1; D is uncertain. CDR1 is SGHAT and CDR2 is FQNNGV in the germline V gene. The CDR3 totals 15 residues. The CDR3 sequence: CATSLARNGRNEQFF. DNA of the CDR3: TGTGCCACCAGCTTAGCAAGGAACGGGCGCAATGAGCAGTTCTTC.

To note about this clonotype: Here the CDR3 omits its conserved ending phenylalanine or tryptophan, so a read error is the likely source. The DNA is omitted, as the CDR3 cannot be located on it reliably, and the CDR3 follows TCRdb's listing. This chain connects TRBV14 to TRBJ2-3. The CDR3 spans 13 amino acids, including both terminal residues. Germline V lookup: CDR1 SGHDN, CDR2 FVKESK. The CDR3 loop is CASSLGYTDTEYL.

This clonotype has ten or more counts. Mismatch with germline at one junction end may stem from a read error. The chain recombines TRBV13 with TRBJ2-7; D is ambiguous. Germline V CDR1 and CDR2: PRHDT, FYEKMQ (reference sequence). CDR3 length: 13 residues. Here the CDR3 reads CASSLGSSYEQYF. In DNA form, the CDR3 reads TGTGCCAGCAGCCTAGGGTCATCCTACGAGCAGTACTTC.

This clonotype occurred once. The junction differs from germline at one of its ends, possibly a read error. The CDR3, as DNA: TGTGTGAGCACCGAGCAGGTTTCTAGCGGGAGCTCAGATACGCACTATTTT. Translating it yields CVSTEQVSSGSSDTHYF. V usage is TRBV11-2 and J usage is TRBJ2-3; 10 positions match TRBD2. Germline values: CDR1 SGHAT, CDR2 FQNNGV. The length of the CDR3 is 17 residues.

This clonotype was detected only once. Without the conserved terminal phenylalanine or tryptophan, this CDR3 likely stems from a read error. The genes are TRBV30 and TRBJ2-1; D is undetermined. Trimming stripped 2 bases from V and 6 bases from J, with 5 bases between. The germline CDR1 and CDR2 sequences are GTSNPN and SVGIG (reference sequence). CDR3 length equals 11 residues. The CDR3 is CAWSLPNEQFI. The CDR3, as DNA: TGTGCCTGGAGTCTCCCCAATGAGCAGTTCATC.

Concerning this clonotype: The junction differs from germline at one of its ends, possibly a read error. V gene TRBV11-3 combines with J gene TRBJ2-3; D may be TRBD1 or TRBD2 (5 bases each). From germline, CDR1 is SGHNT and CDR2 YENEEA. This CDR3 region has 17 residues. The DNA for the CDR3 is TGTGCCAGCGGCCCCGGGACCTTGAGAAGCGGCACAGATATGCAGTATTTT. As protein: CASGPGTLRSGTDMQYF.

Remarks on this clonotype: Germline and junction disagree at one end, which may indicate a read error. The chain uses TRBV12-3 or TRBV12-4 and TRBJ1-1, with 7 nucleotides matching TRBD1. The CDR3 is 15 residues long. The CDR3 DNA follows: TGTGCCAGCAGTTTGGGACAGCTGTTGAACATTGAAGCTTTCTTT. Translated, it gives CASSLGQLLNIEAFF.

Comment on this clonotype: The junction differs from germline at one of its ends, possibly a read error. The rearrangement uses TRBV6-1 and TRBJ2-6; D is unresolved. This CDR3 is built from 16 residues. Germline CDR1 MNHNS, CDR2 SASEGT. CDR3 sequence (DNA): TGTGCCAGCAGAACCAGCCCCAACTCTGGGGTCAACGTCCTGACTTTC. Protein sequence: CASRTSPNSGVNVLTF.

On this clonotype itself: A read error may account for a junction end that differs from germline. The CDR3 protein is CPSSADRQYSPLQF. CDR3 DNA: TGTCCCAGCAGTGCAGACAGACAGTATTCACCCCTCCAGTTT. This chain uses TRBV12-3 or TRBV12-4 with TRBJ1-6, with D possibly TRBD1 on 5 matching bases. The CDR3 runs to 14 residues.

As for this clonotype: The germline gene is not matched at one end of the junction; a read error may be the cause. The chain joins TRBV12-3 or TRBV12-4 to TRBJ1-5, with 9 bases aligning to TRBD1. CDR3 length equals 15 residues. The CDR3 spells CTRSPQGQGQQPQHF. DNA for the CDR3: TGTACCAGGAGTCCGCAGGGACAGGGTCAGCAGCCCCAGCATTTT.

This sequence joins TRBV6-5 and TRBJ2-6, with TRBD2 matching 7 bases. The V and J ends lost 5 bases and 12 bases, in that order; junction bases with no gene match: 16. CDR1 and CDR2 from the germline V gene are MNHEY and SVGAGI. The CDR3 consists of 16 residues. The CDR3, as DNA: TGTGCCAGCAGTAATCCGGGAGGCCCTGGGGTCAGCGTCCTGACTTTC. Its translation: CASSNPGGPGVSVLTF.

A note on this clonotype: A read error may produce the germline difference seen at one junction end. This chain links TRBV11-2 with TRBJ2-6; the match to TRBD1 covers 8 bases. This CDR3 has 21 residues. Germline CDR1 reads SGHAT; CDR2 reads FQNNGV. The CDR3 protein is CACSMWGDRGISLSGANVLTF. The DNA for the CDR3 is TGTGCCTGCAGTATGTGGGGAGACAGGGGCATTTCCCTCTCTGGGGCCAACGTCCTGACTTTC.

Note on this clonotype: At one boundary the junction diverges from the germline segment, which might be a read error. The chain uses TRBV4-3 and TRBJ1-6; a possible D gene is TRBD1 (5 bases). The CDR3 length is 20 residues. Germline V gives CDR1 LGHNA, CDR2 YSLEER. The CDR3 DNA reads TGCGCCAACAGCCAAGATCTCCAAGGGGAGGGGTCGTCCTATAATTCACCCTTCCACTTT. It specifies CANSQDLQGEGSSYNSPFHF.

Comment on this clonotype: At one end the junction does not follow the germline gene, possibly because of a read error. The genes are TRBV11-2 and TRBJ2-3, with 11 bases aligning to TRBD2. CDR1 is SGHAT, CDR2 FQNNGV, per germline. There are 18 residues in the CDR3. CDR3 coding DNA: TGTGCCGGCAGCTTAAATCTCCTAGCGGGAGGCGATGCGCATACTCAGTATTTT. It translates to CAGSLNLLAGGDAHTQYF.

Concerning this clonotype itself: The germline gene is not matched at one end of the junction; a read error may be the cause. V is TRBV29-1 and J is TRBJ2-7; maybe TRBD1 (6 bases). CDR1 and CDR2 (germline): SQVTM, ANQGSEA. The CDR3 loop spans 16 amino acids. CDR3 residues: CNVEVGTRVLSYEQYF. DNA for the CDR3: TGCAACGTTGAGGTGGGGACAAGGGTCCTCTCCTACGAGCAGTACTTC.

A note on this clonotype: The conserved closing phenylalanine or tryptophan is absent in this CDR3, likely reflecting a read error. The V call is TRBV5-4, the J call TRBJ2-2; D call uncertain. Germline CDR1 and CDR2: SGHNT and YYREEE (reference sequence). The CDR3 consists of 14 residues. The CDR3 coding sequence is TGCGCCAGCAGCCCTAGTAGGTCGCCCGGGGAGCTGTTTCTT. Residues: CASSPSRSPGELFL.

Details on this clonotype: Sequence at one end of the junction differs from germline and may be a read error. The chain couples TRBV5-6 to TRBJ2-7; 9 bases line up with TRBD2. Germline V CDR1 and CDR2: SGHDT, YYEEEE. The CDR3 has 16 amino acids. CDR3 in amino acids: CTSSSTWREGSYEQYF. DNA for the CDR3: TGTACCAGTAGCAGTACTTGGCGGGAGGGCTCCTACGAGCAATACTTC.

Points on this clonotype: A junction end diverges from the germline sequence, so it may reflect a read error. The chain combines TRBV2 with TRBJ2-7; 9 bases fit TRBD1. CDR1 is SNHLY, CDR2 FYNNEI, per germline. The CDR3 is made up of 14 amino acids. The DNA for the CDR3 is TGTGCCAACAGTAGGGGGACAGGGTCCTACGAGCAGTACTTC. Translating it yields CANSRGTGSYEQYF.

Comment on this clonotype: The junction differs from germline at one of its ends, possibly a read error. CDR3 amino acids: CATETEGHYEQYF. DNA for the CDR3: TGTGCCACCGAGACAGAGGGCCACTACGAGCAGTATTTC. This chain links TRBV6-1 with TRBJ2-7; perhaps D is TRBD1 or TRBD2 (5 bases each). The germline gives CDR1 MNHNS, CDR2 SASEGT. This CDR3 has 13 residues.

This clonotype is a singleton in its sample. The junction departs from germline at one end; a sequencing error may be responsible. The V gene is TRBV10-2, the J gene TRBJ2-3, with no clear D. Germline V CDR1 and CDR2: WSHSY, SAAADI. The CDR3 extends over 15 amino acids. The CDR3 is CASSESKAGVDAQYF. The DNA of the CDR3 is TGTGCCAGCAGTGAGTCAAAAGCTGGAGTGGATGCGCAGTATTTT.

Many counts were recorded for this clonotype. The chain carries TRBV30 and TRBJ2-5; 10 bases fit TRBD1. In germline, CDR1 is GTSNPN, CDR2 SVGIG (reference sequence). The V segment lost 2 bases and the J segment 6 bases; nucleotides outside the gene matches: 9. CDR3 length: 15 residues. CDR3 region: CAWSPRDRGVKTQYF. CDR3 DNA: TGTGCCTGGAGTCCCCGGGACAGGGGTGTGAAGACCCAGTACTTC.

A single count supports this clonotype. This chain connects TRBV11-1 to TRBJ2-3; D is tentatively TRBD1 or TRBD2 (5 bases each). This CDR3 has 19 residues. From germline, CDR1 is SGHAT and CDR2 FQDESV (reference sequence). V was clipped by 4 bases and J by 5 bases, with 28 bases between them. The chain's CDR3 is CASSSGGTSVGAHKDTQYF. The DNA of the CDR3 is TGTGCCAGCAGCTCTGGGGGAACCTCTGTTGGAGCCCACAAAGATACGCAGTATTTT.

Turning to this clonotype: A junction end diverges from the germline sequence, so it may reflect a read error. CDR3 residues: CAGSPRRRTNTGELFF. For the CDR3, the DNA is TGTGCCGGCAGTCCCCGACGGCGGACGAACACCGGGGAGCTGTTTTTT. The rearrangement uses TRBV12-3 or TRBV12-4 and TRBJ2-2; D remains ambiguous. The CDR3 is 16 amino acids.

The chain couples TRBV9 to TRBJ2-7; D is perhaps TRBD1 (6 bases). The V end was cut by 2 bases, the J end by 3 bases, with 12 bases between. Germline-derived CDR1 and CDR2 are SGDLS and YYNGEE. The length of the CDR3 is 14 residues. The CDR3: CASSVTGSNYEQYF. The DNA for the CDR3 is TGTGCCAGCAGCGTTACAGGGAGCAACTACGAGCAGTACTTC.